Shown below are 6 T cell receptor beta chains from a single sample sequenced in a study of blood T cells in healthy people across ages. The use of a sample-barcoded 5' primer and a J-beta primer mix characterized a second PCR of roughly 7 to 11 cycles. TCRdb re-analysed the 5' RACE reads in MiXCR, keeping a single row per CDR3 protein. The sample contains around 280,000 distinct CDR3 sequences, roughly 26% of which appear only once. Sequenced material: blood. The receptors here all came from a woman in her 70s in good health.

The rearrangement joins TRBV11-2 to TRBJ2-1, with 8 bases aligning to TRBD2. This CDR3 is built from 15 residues. Germline loops: CDR1 SGHAT, CDR2 FQNNGV. The ends lost 4 bases at V and 7 bases at J; junction bases unmatched: 9. The CDR3 sequence: CASSSPGLVKNEQFF. Here the CDR3 DNA reads TGTGCCAGCAGCTCTCCGGGACTAGTGAAGAATGAGCAGTTCTTC.

A few counts support this clonotype. Its ends do not fully match the called genes, so a read error is possible. This chain uses TRBV7-7 with TRBJ2-3, with 9 bases that match TRBD2. CDR1 SSHAT and CDR2 FNYEAQ come from the germline V gene (reference sequence). This CDR3 region has 15 residues. The CDR3 reads CASSRGLAGTDTQYF. The CDR3 nucleotides read TGTGCTAGCAGCAGGGGACTAGCCGGCACAGATACGCAGTATTTT.

This clonotype occurred a few times. V is TRBV3-1 and J is TRBJ1-1, with D unresolved. Looked up from germline, CDR1 is LGHDT and CDR2 is YNNKEL (reference sequence). The CDR3 totals 15 residues. Deletions cut 5 bases from V and 3 bases from J, with 16 bases between. This chain's CDR3 is CASSVPGRSHTEAFF. CDR3 DNA: TGTGCCAGCAGCGTACCGGGTAGGTCCCACACTGAAGCTTTCTTT.

The chain recombines TRBV5-1 with TRBJ1-1; D is unresolved. Germline V CDR1 and CDR2: SGHRS, YFSETQ. The CDR3 runs 15 residues. V was clipped by 1 base and J by 3 bases, with 13 bases between them. CDR3 protein: CASSLISSAYTEAFF. The CDR3 region has the DNA TGCGCCAGCAGCTTGATATCTTCGGCTTACACTGAAGCTTTCTTT.

This rearrangement joins TRBV28 to TRBJ1-6; TRBD1 is a possible D gene (6 bases). This CDR3 region has 15 residues. CDR1 MDHEN and CDR2 SYDVKM come from the germline V gene. V was clipped by 2 bases and J by 8 bases, with 13 bases between them. CDR3 coding DNA: TGTGCCAGCAGTTTAGGGGCCGGGGGGCATTCACCCCTCCACTTT. Its protein is CASSLGAGGHSPLHF.

The chain links TRBV5-1 to TRBJ1-4, with TRBD1 matching 8 bases. There are 14 residues in the CDR3. The germline CDR1 and CDR2 sequences are SGHRS and YFSETQ. Trimming removed 2 bases from V and 7 bases from J; junction bases left unmatched: 4. CDR3 loop: CASSFPGTGEKLFF. CDR3 DNA sequence: TGCGCCAGCAGCTTTCCCGGGACAGGTGAAAAACTGTTTTTT. Complete variable domain (other parts from reference TRBV5-1 and TRBJ1-4): KAGVTQTPRYLIKTRGQQVTLSCSPISGHRSVSWYQQTPGQGLQFLFEYFSETQRNKGNFPGRFSGRQFSNSRSEMNVSTLELGDSALYLCASSFPGTGEKLFFGSGTQLSVL.